These 23 T cell receptor beta chains were sequenced from one sample in a study of shared clonotypes between healthy human individuals. TCRdb keeps only in-frame clones here, not all; method: immunoSEQ multiplex PCR. The sample contains under 750,000 clones, roughly 72% of which appear only once. The sequenced sample was memory CD4+ T cells sorted from blood. As to subset: CD45RA-negative fraction. The source of these receptors is a woman in her 30s in good health.

A remark on this clone: Just one base apart from a much larger clone, this may be a read error. V and J are TRBV5-3 and TRBJ1-1, with unresolved D. TRBV5-3 is treated as an ORF (open reading frame) with a function not yet certain. Trimming removed 4 bases at V and 1 base at J, with 11 bases between. CDR3 length: 14 residues. DNA for the CDR3: TGTGCCAGAAGCCAAGAGGTGGCGAACACTGAAGCTTTCTTT. It encodes CARSQEVANTEAFF.

This clone was seen at least ten times. The chain joins TRBV30 to TRBJ1-1; weak D call: TRBD1 (5 bases). With 3 bases removed from V and 1 base from J, the gap between germline ends came to 12 bases. In germline, CDR1 is GTSNPN, CDR2 SVGIG (reference sequence). This CDR3 spans 14 amino acids. CDR3 region: CAWSLGAPNTEAFF. The DNA of the CDR3 is TGTGCCTGGAGCCTCGGGGCACCGAACACTGAAGCTTTCTTT.

The chain recombines TRBV6-5 with TRBJ2-7; tentatively, D is TRBD1 (5 bases). The CDR3 extends over 14 amino acids. Trimming removed 2 bases at V and 2 bases at J, with 10 bases between. In germline, CDR1 is MNHEY, CDR2 SVGAGI. The CDR3 here is CASSYGAVTYEQYF. Here the CDR3 DNA reads TGTGCCAGCAGTTACGGGGCAGTTACCTACGAGCAGTACTTC.

Note on this clone: Other DNA sequences in the same sample also yield this CDR3. The chain recombines TRBV18 with TRBJ1-1, with D unclear. This CDR3 region has 13 residues. Germline V lookup: CDR1 KGHSH, CDR2 LQKENI. Deletions cut 3 bases from V and 1 base from J, with 6 bases between. The CDR3 nucleotides read TGTGCCAGCTCACCGGGATCGAACACTGAAGCTTTCTTT. This sequence encodes CASSPGSNTEAFF.

This sequence joins TRBV2 and TRBJ1-4; a possible D gene is TRBD1 (5 bases). The V gene's germline CDR1 is SNHLY and CDR2 FYNNEI. Trimming pared 6 bases from V and 7 bases from J, leaving 18 bases between. There are 15 residues in the CDR3. CDR3 DNA sequence: TGTGCCAGCAGGGGGGAGGGTGTTGCGGGTGAAAAACTGTTTTTT. It specifies CASRGEGVAGEKLFF. Complete variable domain (other parts from reference TRBV2 and TRBJ1-4): EPEVTQTPSHQVTQMGQEVILRCVPISNHLYFYWYRQILGQKVEFLVSFYNNEISEKSEIFDDQFSVERPDGSNFTLKIRSTKLEDSAMYFCASRGEGVAGEKLFFGSGTQLSVL.

As for this clone: Within the sample, other DNA sequences also encode this same CDR3. V gene TRBV18 combines with J gene TRBJ2-7; TRBD1 might be the D (6 bases). Per germline, CDR1 KGHSH and CDR2 LQKENI. V lost 3 bases and J lost 3, with 15 bases in between. CDR3 size: 15 residues. The DNA for the CDR3 is TGTGCCAGCTCACCGTCGTTACAGGGAGACTACGAGCAGTACTTC. Residues: CASSPSLQGDYEQYF. The whole variable domain, remainder taken from reference TRBV18 and TRBJ2-7, is NAGVMQNPRHLVRRRGQEARLRCSPMKGHSHVYWYRQLPEEGLKFMVYLQKENIIDESGMPKERFSAEFPKEGPSILRIQQVVRGDSAAYFCASSPSLQGDYEQYFGPGTRLTVT.

This chain joins TRBV7-2 and TRBJ2-7, with D hard to call. Germline lookup yields CDR1 SGHTA and CDR2 FQGNSA. The CDR3 is 14 amino acids. The V end was cut by 4 bases, the J end by 2 bases, with 12 bases between. The CDR3 coding sequence is TGTGCCAGCAGCTCCTATACAGTCCCCTACGAGCAGTACTTC. Translated, it gives CASSSYTVPYEQYF.

The rearrangement links TRBV5-1 to TRBJ2-1, with TRBD2 identical over 10 bases. This CDR3 is built from 15 residues. The junction had 1 base not matched to a gene; V was cut back by 0 bases and J by 4 bases. Per germline, CDR1 SGHRS and CDR2 YFSETQ. CDR3 sequence reads: CASSLEAGGYNEQFF. The CDR3 coding sequence is TGCGCCAGCAGCTTGGAAGCGGGAGGGTACAATGAGCAGTTCTTC.

This clone appeared a single time. J is TRBJ2-7 and V is TRBV18, with D possibly matching TRBD2 (7 bases). V was clipped by 3 bases and J by 7 bases, with 34 bases between them. Germline V gives CDR1 KGHSH, CDR2 LQKENI. The CDR3 covers 20 residues. The CDR3 nucleotides read TGTGCCAGCTCACCCTCGGGAGGCAGGGACATGACCGTCAATCGGTGGGAGCAGTACTTC. Encoded protein: CASSPSGGRDMTVNRWEQYF.

The chain couples TRBV19 to TRBJ2-2; D is unresolved. Germline V gene data show CDR1 as LNHDA and CDR2 as SQIVND (reference sequence). This CDR3 is 15 amino acids long. Trimming took 3 bases from V and 2 from J, leaving 10 bases between them. CDR3 DNA sequence: TGTGCCAGTAGTATTTGGACCAGCAACACCGGGGAGCTGTTTTTT. Translating it yields CASSIWTSNTGELFF.

This clone came up once. The genes are TRBV28 and TRBJ2-7; 12 nucleotides align to TRBD2. From germline, CDR1 is MDHEN and CDR2 SYDVKM. The CDR3 spans 15 residues. Losses at the gene ends were 7 bases for V and 3 bases for J; bases not matched to a gene: 7. The CDR3, as DNA: TGTGCCAGCACAGGGCTAGCGGGAGGGGGCTACGAGCAGTACTTC. It is translated as CASTGLAGGGYEQYF.

This clone appeared a few times. V gene TRBV5-1 combines with J gene TRBJ1-1; TRBD1 matches at 9 bases. V was clipped by 3 bases and J by 0 bases; unmatched bases: 0. The CDR3 contains 14 residues. Per germline, CDR1 SGHRS and CDR2 YFSETQ. The CDR3 spells CASSWDRVNTEAFF. The DNA of the CDR3 is TGCGCCAGCAGCTGGGACAGGGTGAACACTGAAGCTTTCTTT.

The chain has TRBV28 and TRBJ1-5; no reliable D call. Trimming removed 4 bases at V and 0 bases at J, with 16 bases between. CDR3 size: 17 residues. Germline V lookup: CDR1 MDHEN, CDR2 SYDVKM. CDR3 amino acids: CASSSPRRANSNQPQHF. In DNA form, the CDR3 reads TGTGCCAGCAGTTCCCCACGCCGGGCAAATAGCAATCAGCCCCAGCATTTT.

Of note for this clone: This same CDR3 is encoded by further DNA sequences in the sample. This chain uses TRBV28 with TRBJ1-1; 10 bases are shared with TRBD1. This CDR3 is built from 15 residues. Germline V gene sequence: CDR1 MDHEN, CDR2 SYDVKM. J was trimmed by 4 bases and V by 3 bases; bases with no gene match: 5. The CDR3 DNA reads as TGTGCCAGCAGTTTGCCGACAGGGGGCCGCACTGAAGCTTTCTTT. Translated: CASSLPTGGRTEAFF. Combining the CDR3 with reference TRBV28 and TRBJ1-1 gives the whole variable domain DVKVTQSSRYLVKRTGEKVFLECVQDMDHENMFWYRQDPGLGLRLIYFSYDVKMKEKGDIPEGYSVSREKKERFSLILESASTNQTSMYLCASSLPTGGRTEAFFGQGTRLTVV.

This clone has only a few counts. The gene calls are TRBV10-2 and TRBJ1-2; 7 bases are a match to TRBD1. CDR1 is WSHSY, CDR2 SAAADI, per germline. The CDR3 is 11 residues long. J was trimmed by 8 bases and V by 5 bases; bases with no gene match: 2. The CDR3 sequence: CASSPGGGYTF. CDR3 DNA: TGCGCCAGCAGTCCAGGGGGAGGCTACACCTTC.

The rearrangement joins TRBV30 to TRBJ1-5, with TRBD1 as a possible D gene (5 bases). V was trimmed by 0 bases and J by 0 bases, leaving 9 bases between them. This CDR3 region has 15 residues. Germline V lookup: CDR1 GTSNPN, CDR2 SVGIG (reference sequence). In nucleotides, the CDR3 is TGTGCCTGGAGTGTACATGGGGGTAGCAATCAGCCCCAGCATTTT. Its translation is CAWSVHGGSNQPQHF. Full variable domain (missing parts from reference TRBV30 and TRBJ1-5): SQTIHQWPATLVQPVGSPLSLECTVEGTSNPNLYWYRQAAGRGLQLLFYSVGIGQISSEVPQNLSASRPQDRQFILSSKKLLLSDSGFYLCAWSVHGGSNQPQHFGDGTRLSIL.

The rearrangement links TRBV19 to TRBJ1-1; 10 bases are a match to TRBD1. The CDR3 is 14 residues long. Germline CDR1 reads LNHDA; CDR2 reads SQIVND (reference sequence). The junction had 2 bases not matched to a gene; V was cut back by 4 bases and J by 3 bases. CDR3 region: CASSTGQGDTEAFF. CDR3 in DNA: TGTGCCAGTAGTACCGGACAGGGGGACACTGAAGCTTTCTTT.

This clone was picked up a small number of times. The chain uses TRBV27 and TRBJ1-4, with D unclear. The germline gives CDR1 MNHEY, CDR2 SMNVEV (reference sequence). V was clipped by 1 base and J by 3 bases, with 3 bases between them. The CDR3 is made up of 13 amino acids. The CDR3 reads CASSLWSNEKLFF. The CDR3 DNA reads TGTGCCAGCAGTTTATGGTCTAATGAAAAACTGTTTTTT.

The chain joins TRBV4-1 to TRBJ2-5; tentative D call: TRBD1 (6 bases). V dropped 3 bases and J dropped 5 bases, with 19 bases sitting between them. The CDR3 is made up of 16 amino acids. Looked up from germline, CDR1 is MGHRA and CDR2 is YSYEKL. CDR3 protein: CASSQAGTTPRETQYF. The CDR3 nucleotides read TGCGCCAGCAGCCAGGCCGGGACAACTCCCCGCGAGACCCAGTACTTC.

This chain connects TRBV5-8 to TRBJ2-7; D not resolved. Trimming stripped 0 bases from V and 4 bases from J, with 5 bases between. Germline V gene sequence: CDR1 SGHTS, CDR2 YDEGEE. The CDR3 runs to 12 residues. The CDR3: CASSLGRYEQYF. CDR3 nucleotides: TGTGCCAGCAGCTTGGGACGATACGAGCAGTACTTC.

The chain combines TRBV27 with TRBJ1-5; 7 nucleotides align to TRBD1. Germline-derived CDR1 and CDR2 are MNHEY and SMNVEV (reference sequence). The CDR3 loop spans 13 amino acids. V lost 5 bases, J lost 7 bases, and 5 bases stayed unmatched. CDR3 nucleotides: TGTGCCAGCAGTCCGACAGGGTACCAGCCCCAGCATTTT. Protein: CASSPTGYQPQHF.

This clone was counted a few times. The chain recombines TRBV6-5 with TRBJ1-4, with D perhaps matching TRBD1 (5 bases). Deletions cut 4 bases from V and 3 bases from J, with 12 bases between. Germline CDR1 is MNHEY and CDR2 is SVGAGI. This CDR3 region has 15 residues. This CDR3 reads CASSLGGEANEKLFF. The CDR3, as DNA: TGTGCCAGCAGTTTGGGGGGTGAGGCTAATGAAAAACTGTTTTTT.

CDR3 loop: CASSLTGTGRNEQFF. The CDR3, as DNA: TGTGCCAGCAGCTTGACCGGGACAGGGCGGAATGAGCAGTTCTTC. The chain employs TRBV7-9 and TRBJ2-1; TRBD1 matches at 9 bases. Per the germline V gene, CDR1 is SEHNR and CDR2 is FQNEAQ (reference sequence). Trimming removed 3 bases from V and 7 bases from J; junction bases left unmatched: 7. The CDR3 runs 15 residues.